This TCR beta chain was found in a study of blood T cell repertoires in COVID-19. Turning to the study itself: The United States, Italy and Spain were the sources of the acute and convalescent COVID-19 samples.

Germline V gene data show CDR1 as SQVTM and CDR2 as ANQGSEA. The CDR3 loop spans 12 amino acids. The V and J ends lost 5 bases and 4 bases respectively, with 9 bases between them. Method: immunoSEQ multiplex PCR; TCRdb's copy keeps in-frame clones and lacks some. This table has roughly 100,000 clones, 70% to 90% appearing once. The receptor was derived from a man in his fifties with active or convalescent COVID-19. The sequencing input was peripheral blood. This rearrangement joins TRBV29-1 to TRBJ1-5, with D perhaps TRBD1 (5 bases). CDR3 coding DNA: TGCAGCGTTCCAGGGCGGAATCAGCCCCAGCATTTT. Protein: CSVPGRNQPQHF.